This entry lists 21 T cell receptor beta chains sequenced from one sample in a study of blood T cell repertoires in COVID-19. Libraries were prepared by immunoSEQ multiplex PCR; TCRdb keeps only in-frame clonotypes and omits some of them. The sample has 450,000 to 500,000 clones; 80% to 90% are singletons. The sequenced material came from peripheral blood. The origin of the receptors is a human donor in a cohort sampled during active COVID-19.

This rearrangement joins TRBV12-3 or TRBV12-4 to TRBJ1-1; D remains ambiguous. The CDR3 is 12 residues long. Trimming removed 1 base at V and 7 bases at J, with 7 bases between. CDR3 amino acids: CASSLVRGEAFF. The CDR3 bases are TGTGCCAGCAGTTTAGTTCGGGGTGAAGCTTTCTTT.

The chain uses TRBV6-4 and TRBJ2-1; 7 nucleotides agree with TRBD1. Germline V lookup: CDR1 MRHNA, CDR2 SNTAGT. The CDR3 is 16 amino acids. With V trimmed by 6 bases and J by 2 bases, 10 bases remained unmatched. The CDR3 sequence: CASSRTGVSAYNEQFF. CDR3 nucleotides: TGTGCCAGCAGCCGCACAGGGGTTTCAGCCTACAATGAGCAGTTCTTC.

DNA for the CDR3: TGTGCCAGCAGCTTAGCTGGGGCTGCCTATGGCTACACCTTC. This codes for CASSLAGAAYGYTF. The rearrangement links TRBV7-2 to TRBJ1-2; TRBD1 is a possible D gene (5 bases). The CDR3 loop spans 14 amino acids. Germline loops: CDR1 SGHTA, CDR2 FQGNSA. V lost 0 bases to trimming and J lost 4 bases, with 9 bases between them.

The chain is built from TRBV29-1 and TRBJ2-3; D unresolved. The CDR3 has 12 residues. Germline V gives CDR1 SQVTM, CDR2 ANQGSEA. V lost 4 bases and J 1 base, leaving 6 bases between the germline ends. DNA for the CDR3: TGCAGCGTTGTTGAGGGCACAGATACGCAGTATTTT. Its translation: CSVVEGTDTQYF.

The CDR3 loop is CATSDLVRASGNYEQFF. CDR3 sequence (DNA): TGTGCCACCAGTGATTTGGTCAGGGCTAGCGGGAACTATGAGCAGTTCTTC. V gene TRBV24-1 combines with J gene TRBJ2-1, with TRBD2 identical over 9 bases. J lost 8 bases, V lost 0 bases, and 10 bases had no gene match. Germline V gene lookup returns CDR1 KGHDR and CDR2 SFDVKD. The length of the CDR3 is 17 residues.

The chain employs TRBV6-5 and TRBJ1-4; D may be TRBD1 (5 bases). The CDR3 is 14 amino acids. V lost 2 bases and J 3 bases, leaving 7 bases between the germline ends. CDR1 is MNHEY and CDR2 is SVGAGI in the germline V gene. In DNA form, the CDR3 reads TGTGCCAGCAGTTACGGGGGGGCTAATGAAAAACTGTTTTTT. Protein: CASSYGGANEKLFF.

V gene TRBV18 combines with J gene TRBJ2-7; D is possibly TRBD1 (5 bases). CDR1 and CDR2 (germline): KGHSH, LQKENI. The CDR3 runs to 15 residues. V was cut by 8 bases and J by 1 base, with 18 bases left in between. The chain's CDR3 is CASQGQGSPSYEQYF. The CDR3 coding sequence is TGTGCCAGCCAAGGTCAGGGCTCACCATCCTACGAGCAGTACTTC. Combining the CDR3 with reference TRBV18 and TRBJ2-7 gives the whole variable domain NAGVMQNPRHLVRRRGQEARLRCSPMKGHSHVYWYRQLPEEGLKFMVYLQKENIIDESGMPKERFSAEFPKEGPSILRIQQVVRGDSAAYFCASQGQGSPSYEQYFGPGTRLTVT.

The chain employs TRBV11-2 and TRBJ2-1; 7 nucleotides align to TRBD2. After removal of 0 bases from V and 4 bases from J, the junction contained 12 bases not matched to a gene. The CDR3 has 18 residues. From germline, CDR1 is SGHAT and CDR2 FQNNGV. In DNA form, the CDR3 reads TGTGCCAGCAGCTTAGATCTCGGGGGGTCAGAAAGTTACAATGAGCAGTTCTTC. Translation gives CASSLDLGGSESYNEQFF.

V gene TRBV28 combines with J gene TRBJ1-6; no clear D. This CDR3 contains 16 residues. Germline V gives CDR1 MDHEN, CDR2 SYDVKM. The V end lost 3 bases, the J end lost 1 base, and 10 bases lay between the germline ends. The CDR3 reads CASSLGGESYNSPLHF. The DNA of the CDR3 is TGTGCCAGCAGTTTGGGTGGGGAGTCCTATAATTCACCCCTCCACTTT.

The V and J genes are TRBV5-4 and TRBJ1-6, with D perhaps matching TRBD1 (5 bases). CDR3 length: 14 amino acids. Germline CDR1 is SGHNT and CDR2 is YYREEE (reference sequence). Trimming took off 7 bases at V and 6 bases at J, with 14 bases between the two ends. DNA of the CDR3: TGTGCCAGCCGGATGCAGGGAACTAATTCACCCCTCCACTTT. Its translation: CASRMQGTNSPLHF.

The genes are TRBV5-1 and TRBJ2-3; 9 nucleotides align to TRBD2. The CDR3 consists of 17 residues. CDR1 SGHRS and CDR2 YFSETQ come from the germline V gene. The trim removed 4 bases at V and 6 bases at J, leaving 15 bases unmatched. The CDR3 loop reads CASSASSGEAGVDTQYF. The CDR3 bases are TGCGCCAGCAGCGCGTCTAGCGGGGAGGCGGGCGTTGATACGCAGTATTTT.

The J gene is TRBJ1-3, the V gene TRBV2; D gene ambiguous. V was pared by 4 bases and J by 0 bases, with 10 bases between. The CDR3 is made up of 15 amino acids. The germline gives CDR1 SNHLY, CDR2 FYNNEI. The CDR3 DNA is TGTGCCAGCAGTGTCGAGGTAGCCTCTGGAAACACCATATATTTT. This codes for CASSVEVASGNTIYF.

This chain connects TRBV6-6 to TRBJ2-3; D remains ambiguous. Germline CDR1 reads MNHNY; CDR2 reads SVGAGI (reference sequence). The germline V and J ends were trimmed by 2 bases and 0 bases, with 6 bases remaining between them. This CDR3 contains 14 residues. CDR3 bases: TGTGCCAGCAGTTACGGCTTAAGCACAGATACGCAGTATTTT. It translates to CASSYGLSTDTQYF.

This chain connects TRBV7-9 to TRBJ2-3; TRBD2 agrees at 11 bases. V lost 8 bases to trimming and J lost 1 base; unmatched junction nucleotides: 5. CDR1 is SEHNR, CDR2 FQNEAQ, per germline (reference sequence). CDR3 size: 15 residues. The CDR3 DNA reads TGTGCCAGCGGAACACTAGCGGGAGGCACAGATACGCAGTATTTT. Its translation: CASGTLAGGTDTQYF. Full variable domain (missing parts from reference TRBV7-9 and TRBJ2-3): DTGVSQNPRHKITKRGQNVTFRCDPISEHNRLYWYRQTLGQGPEFLTYFQNEAQLEKSRLLSDRFSAERPKGSFSTLEIQRTEQGDSAMYLCASGTLAGGTDTQYFGPGTRLTVL.

The chain employs TRBV28 and TRBJ2-7; 7 positions agree with TRBD2. Germline V gives CDR1 MDHEN, CDR2 SYDVKM. The J segment lost 5 bases and the V segment lost 3 bases, leaving 4 bases of the junction unmatched. The CDR3 spans 13 residues. The CDR3 loop is CASSFTSADEQYF. The CDR3 nucleotides are TGTGCCAGCAGTTTTACTAGCGCGGACGAGCAGTACTTC. Together with reference TRBV28 and TRBJ2-7, the CDR3 gives the full variable domain: DVKVTQSSRYLVKRTGEKVFLECVQDMDHENMFWYRQDPGLGLRLIYFSYDVKMKEKGDIPEGYSVSREKKERFSLILESASTNQTSMYLCASSFTSADEQYFGPGTRLTVT.

The chain combines TRBV3-1 (or the pseudogene TRBV3-2) with TRBJ1-2; the D gene is possibly TRBD1 (5 bases). Looked up from germline, CDR1 is LGHDT and CDR2 is YNNKEL (reference sequence). The CDR3 has 14 residues. V was shortened by 1 base and J by 6 bases, with 12 bases between the two germline ends. As DNA, the CDR3 is TGTGCCAGCAGCCAAGCTGGGGGGGGAAATGGCTACACCTTC. As protein: CASSQAGGGNGYTF.

This clone was counted only a few times. The rearrangement uses TRBV5-5 and TRBJ2-7; D call uncertain. CDR1 and CDR2 from the germline V gene are SGHKS and YYEKEE (reference sequence). The V end lost 4 bases, the J end lost 1 base, and 12 bases lay between the germline ends. The CDR3 spans 14 residues. In nucleotides, the CDR3 is TGTGCCAGCAGCCCTTTGGAGATTTCCTACGAGCAGTACTTC. Translating it yields CASSPLEISYEQYF.

This clone was picked up one time. V gene TRBV21-1 combines with J gene TRBJ2-3; the table gives TRBD1 as D, unverified against the DNA. TRBV21-1 constitutes a pseudogene. The CDR3 is 15 amino acids. In DNA, the CDR3 is TGTGCCAGCAGGGGGCAGGTGACTAGCACAGATACGCAGTATTTT. Protein: CASRGQVTSTDTQYF.

This chain connects TRBV11-2 to TRBJ2-1; D is possibly TRBD1 (5 bases). The CDR3 totals 14 residues. In germline, CDR1 is SGHAT, CDR2 FQNNGV. Trimming left V 1 base short and J 8 bases short, with 12 bases between. CDR3 nucleotides: TGTGCCAGCAGCTTAGGCCCCCAGGGCTATGAGCAGTTCTTC. Its protein is CASSLGPQGYEQFF. Full variable domain (rest looked up from reference TRBV11-2 and TRBJ2-1): EAGVAQSPRYKIIEKRQSVAFWCNPISGHATLYWYQQILGQGPKLLIQFQNNGVVDDSQLPKDRFSAERLKGVDSTLKIQPAKLEDSAVYLCASSLGPQGYEQFFGPGTRLTVL.

The sample holds a few counts of this clone. The V and J genes are TRBV28 and TRBJ2-7; no definite D call. Germline V gene sequence: CDR1 MDHEN, CDR2 SYDVKM. V dropped 3 bases and J dropped 2 bases, with 5 bases sitting between them. The length of the CDR3 is 12 residues. The DNA of the CDR3 is TGTGCCAGCAGTTTTTCTGCCTACGAGCAGTACTTC. This codes for CASSFSAYEQYF.

This chain links TRBV19 with TRBJ2-3; 12 bases are a match to TRBD1. Per germline, CDR1 LNHDA and CDR2 SQIVND (reference sequence). Trimming at V came to 4 bases and at J to 4 bases, leaving 6 bases not matched to a gene. The CDR3 is 16 amino acids. CDR3 sequence reads: CASSTMGQGAADTQYF. The CDR3 nucleotides are TGTGCCAGTAGTACAATGGGACAGGGGGCGGCAGATACGCAGTATTTT.